These 5 T cell receptor beta chains originate from one sample sequenced in a study of OX40 agonist ivuxolimab in advanced cancers. The table came from immunoSEQ multiplex PCR; TCRdb's copy has only in-frame clones and leaves some out. This table holds roughly 80,000 clones, roughly four fifths found once. This specimen consisted of CD4+ or CD8+ T cells sorted from blood, obtained in a trial of the OX40 agonist ivuxolimab. The receptors come from an adult with an advanced solid tumor such as melanoma, head and neck, liver or kidney cancer.

This clone has just one count. The chain couples TRBV9 to TRBJ2-5; D gene unclear. V was pared by 0 bases and J by 1 base, with 10 bases between. Germline loops: CDR1 SGDLS, CDR2 YYNGEE. The CDR3 loop spans 15 amino acids. The CDR3 is CASSVAAAVQETQYF. In DNA form, the CDR3 reads TGTGCCAGCAGCGTAGCCGCGGCAGTCCAAGAGACCCAGTACTTC.

This clone appeared once. The V call is TRBV11-2, the J call TRBJ1-1; 9 bases align to TRBD1. The trim removed 1 base at V and 6 bases at J, leaving 3 bases unmatched. CDR1 and CDR2 (germline): SGHAT, FQNNGV. CDR3 length: 14 residues. CDR3 sequence reads: CASSLGGQGAEAFF. The CDR3 nucleotides are TGTGCCAGCAGCTTAGGGGGACAGGGCGCTGAAGCTTTCTTT.

This chain joins TRBV2 and TRBJ1-1; the D is unclear. V lost 3 bases and J lost 8, with 10 bases in between. The CDR3 has 12 amino acids. Germline lookup yields CDR1 SNHLY and CDR2 FYNNEI. CDR3 amino acids: CASSDGGYEAFF. CDR3 nucleotides: TGTGCCAGCAGTGATGGCGGCTACGAAGCTTTCTTT.

To note about this clone: A read error may account for a junction end that differs from germline. The chain joins TRBV7-7 to TRBJ2-5; D could derive from TRBD1 or TRBD2 (5 bases each). This CDR3 spans 15 amino acids. Germline V gives CDR1 SSHAT, CDR2 FNYEAQ (reference sequence). This CDR3 is CASSLAGTGHGTQYF. CDR3 in DNA: TGTGCTAGCAGCCTGGCCGGGACCGGGCACGGGACCCAGTACTTC. Combining the CDR3 with reference TRBV7-7 and TRBJ2-5 gives the whole variable domain GAGVSQSPRYKVTKRGQDVTLRCDPISSHATLYWYQQALGQGPEFLTYFNYEAQPDKSGLPSDRFSAERPEGSISTLTIQRTEQRDSAMYRCASSLAGTGHGTQYFGPGTRLLVL.

V gene TRBV18 combines with J gene TRBJ1-5; unclear D gene. The CDR3 spans 13 residues. Per germline, CDR1 KGHSH and CDR2 LQKENI. The germline V and J ends were trimmed by 5 bases and 0 bases, with 5 bases remaining between them. This CDR3 is CASSSDSNQPQHF. The CDR3 nucleotides are TGTGCCAGCTCATCAGATAGCAATCAGCCCCAGCATTTT.